This T cell receptor (beta chain) originates from a study of identical twins. Study results and caveats: Fewer insertions were carried by abundant cord blood beta clonotypes, but none was seen in memory repertoires. Cross-sectional statistical analysis, not tracking of the same donors, underpinned the conclusions. Twin-shared out-of-frame alpha sequences were enriched for low generation probability.

Germline loops: CDR1 SQVTM, CDR2 ANQGSEA. This CDR3 is built from 14 residues. V lost 2 bases to trimming and J lost 3 bases, with 14 bases between them. This clonotype has a count of ten or more. No antigen is known for it. The authors used template switching to add a universal primer site and gave cDNA unique molecular identifiers. One entry per CDR3 protein, called by TCRdb with MiXCR from the 5' RACE reads. The profile covers roughly 260,000 distinct CDR3 sequences, with 6% to 8.5% appearing a single time and approximately 5.4% taken by the ten largest. These data also formed part of another study, on yellow fever vaccine responses in identical twins.

The rearrangement uses TRBV29-1 and TRBJ2-7, with a tentative D call TRBD1 (6 bases). This receptor was obtained from a woman aged 18-29 years in good health. Specimen: CD8+ T cells sorted from blood. The CDR3 bases are TGCAGCGTTGAAACCTGGGACACTGACTACGAGCAGTACTTC. Protein product: CSVETWDTDYEQYF.